The rows below give T cell receptor beta chains drawn from one sample of a study of beta chain features in type 1 diabetes. Measured with immunoSEQ multiplex PCR; TCRdb has only the in-frame clones, and not every one. This table holds a few hundred thousand clones, over 25% found once. Sequenced: naive CD4+ T cells from blood. These receptors originate from a young man in good health. The CDR3 runs from the conserved cysteine through the conserved F or W. A D gene is named only where the DNA matches it firmly. Clone size is shown for a subset of rows, as once, few, many or a class of expanded clone.

V gene: TRBV7-9; D gene: NA; J gene: TRBJ2-5; clone size: few; CDR3 DNA: TGTGCCAGCAGCGCTCAAGAGACCCAGTACTTC; CDR3 protein: CASSAQETQYF
V gene: TRBV5-1; D gene: TRBD2; J gene: TRBJ2-7; clone size: few; CDR3 DNA: TGCGCCAGCAGCTTGGTGGCGGGAGGGATCTACGAGCAGTACTTC; CDR3 protein: CASSLVAGGIYEQYF
V gene: TRBV29-1; D gene: NA; J gene: TRBJ2-3; clone size: NA; CDR3 DNA: TGCAGCGTTCGGGACTTGCGCACAGATACGCAGTATTTT; CDR3 protein: CSVRDLRTDTQYF
V gene: TRBV10-3; D gene: TRBD1; J gene: TRBJ2-1; clone size: few; CDR3 DNA: TGTGCCATCAGTGGTACAGGGGTAGCCTACAATGAGCAGTTCTTC; CDR3 protein: CAISGTGVAYNEQFF
V gene: TRBV9; D gene: TRBD2; J gene: TRBJ2-1; clone size: few; CDR3 DNA: TGTGCCAGCAGCCCAAGACTAGCGGGAAGCTCCTACAATGAGCAGTTCTTC; CDR3 protein: CASSPRLAGSSYNEQFF
V gene: TRBV18; D gene: NA; J gene: TRBJ2-7; clone size: NA; CDR3 DNA: TGTGCCAGCTCACCAGATCAACAATACGAGCAGTACTTC; CDR3 protein: CASSPDQQYEQYF
V gene: TRBV29-1; D gene: NA; J gene: TRBJ1-2; clone size: NA; CDR3 DNA: TGCAGCGTCCACTTTGTAGCCTTCGGCTATGGCTACACCTTC; CDR3 protein: CSVHFVAFGYGYTF
V gene: TRBV18; D gene: NA; J gene: TRBJ2-5; clone size: few; CDR3 DNA: TGTGCCAGCTCATCTAAGTCGTACCAAGAGACCCAGTACTTC; CDR3 protein: CASSSKSYQETQYF
V gene: TRBV7-2; D gene: NA; J gene: TRBJ2-2; clone size: NA; CDR3 DNA: TGTGCCAGCGGAGCTTACGGTCTCCTCGGGGAGCTGTTTTTT; CDR3 protein: CASGAYGLLGELFF
V gene: TRBV5-1; D gene: NA; J gene: TRBJ2-3; clone size: NA; CDR3 DNA: TGCGCCAGCAGCTTGGTCGGCTCCCGTTGGGATTTT; CDR3 protein: CASSLVGSRWDF
V gene: TRBV6-6; D gene: NA; J gene: TRBJ1-1; clone size: few; CDR3 DNA: TGTGCCAGCAGTTACGTGGCGACAGCTTTCTTT; CDR3 protein: CASSYVATAFF
V gene: TRBV29-1; D gene: NA; J gene: TRBJ2-7; clone size: NA; CDR3 DNA: TGCAGCGTTTCTACCCCCTACGAGCAGTACTTC; CDR3 protein: CSVSTPYEQYF
V gene: TRBV2; D gene: TRBD1; J gene: TRBJ2-1; clone size: NA; CDR3 DNA: TGTGCCAGCAGTAAGGGACAGGGGGCGATCTATGAGCAGTTCTTC; CDR3 protein: CASSKGQGAIYEQFF
V gene: TRBV30; D gene: TRBD1; J gene: TRBJ2-6; clone size: NA; CDR3 DNA: TGTGCCTGGACTGTAACCCGGACAGGGGGCTCGTCCTCTGGGGCCAACGTCCTGACTTTC; CDR3 protein: CAWTVTRTGGSSSGANVLTF
V gene: TRBV29-1; D gene: TRBD1; J gene: TRBJ2-1; clone size: few; CDR3 DNA: TGCAGCATGGGTAGGGACAGGGACAATGAGCAGTTCTTC; CDR3 protein: CSMGRDRDNEQFF
V gene: TRBV20-1; D gene: NA; J gene: TRBJ2-5; clone size: NA; CDR3 DNA: TGCAGTGCTAGGCTACAAGAGACCCAGTACTTC; CDR3 protein: CSARLQETQYF